This T cell receptor beta chain is drawn from a study of PD-1 blockade in classical Hodgkin lymphoma. Sequencing was performed with immunoSEQ multiplex PCR; in TCRdb, only in-frame clones are kept and a portion is missing. Among about 110,000 clones listed, 89% were seen once. Study conclusions and caveats: The study found that TCR diversity rose significantly by C4D1 in CD4+ but not CD8+ cells. Diminished baseline TCR diversity has been reported in newly diagnosed patients relative to healthy donors. Newly diagnosed and completely responding patients shared comparable baseline diversity.

The patients all showed relapse after autologous stem cell transplantation, while their brentuximab vedotin exposure varied. Complete response, partial response or progressive disease was recorded as best response. This clone was recorded once. Its antigen remains unidentified. The specimen comprised peripheral blood mononuclear cells (PBMCs), sampled before the second cycle of nivolumab. The TCR originated in a human donor with classical Hodgkin lymphoma.

DNA of the CDR3: TGTGCCAGCAGCGTAGATTCAGGGTGGACTGAAGCTTTCTTT. Amino acids: CASSVDSGWTEAFF. This chain uses TRBV9 with TRBJ1-1; D possibly corresponds to TRBD1 (5 bases). This CDR3 spans 14 amino acids. V shed 0 bases and J shed 5 bases, with 11 bases lying between them. Germline V gene lookup returns CDR1 SGDLS and CDR2 YYNGEE.